The clone carrying this T cell receptor beta chain was recorded many times. Its antigen is currently unknown. This sample is part of a study of T cells after yellow fever vaccination. Study-wide points: Repertoires obtained by FACS sorting could include abundant clonotypes that entered as contaminants from the bulk population.

This CDR3 has 17 amino acids. The V segment lost 6 bases and the J segment 3 bases; nucleotides outside the gene matches: 16. Germline CDR1 is MNHEY and CDR2 is SVGAGI. Template switching with 5'RACE generated the TCR cDNA and added a universal primer site and UMIs. Each CDR3 protein gets one entry after TCRdb re-called the 5' RACE reads with MiXCR. Here the sample spans more than 300,000 distinct CDR3 sequences, about 10% being singletons. Source: CD4+ T cells sorted from PBMCs, taken 45 days after the yellow fever booster vaccination. This receptor was identified in a man between 18 and 29 years old who received the YFV17D yellow fever vaccine. The rearrangement joins TRBV6-5 to TRBJ1-2, with 7 bases that match TRBD1. For the CDR3, the DNA is TGTGCCAGCAGCCAGCCCAGACAGGGTTCTAAGCACTATGGCTACACCTTC. It translates to CASSQPRQGSKHYGYTF.